The clone carrying this T cell receptor beta chain has just one count. Antigen specificity is unknown. The data were taken from a study of T cells in localized non-small cell lung cancer. V was clipped by 4 bases and J by 10 bases, with 12 bases between them. The germline V gene encodes CDR1 SGHDN and CDR2 FVKESK. The CDR3 has 12 residues. Assay: immunoSEQ multiplex PCR; the TCRdb copy retains only in-frame clones and omits some. In the table there are over 20,000 clones, about 84% of which are singletons. Notes on the study in general: Owing to sequencing of a solitary tumor region, heterogeneity cannot be discounted. Appearance in adjacent lung was seen for a median about 58 of the top 100 tumor clones. Clonality peaked in uninvolved adjacent lung rather than tumor.

The sample consisted of peripheral blood, taken before any cancer treatment. The chain employs TRBV14 and TRBJ2-3; D gene ambiguous. The sequence derives from a man between 35 and 75 years old with stage III squamous cell lung carcinoma. The CDR3 DNA is TGTGCCAGCAGCCCCTCAGTAGGACCGCAGTATTTT. Translation gives CASSPSVGPQYF.